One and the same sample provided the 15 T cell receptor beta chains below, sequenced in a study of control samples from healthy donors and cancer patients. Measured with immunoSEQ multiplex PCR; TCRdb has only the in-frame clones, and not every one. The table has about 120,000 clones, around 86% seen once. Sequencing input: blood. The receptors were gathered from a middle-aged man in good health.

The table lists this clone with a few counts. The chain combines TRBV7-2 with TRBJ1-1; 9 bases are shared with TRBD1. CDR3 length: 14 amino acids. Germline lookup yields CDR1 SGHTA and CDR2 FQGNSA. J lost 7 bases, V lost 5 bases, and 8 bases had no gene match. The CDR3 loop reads CASSPRTGALEAFF. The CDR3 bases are TGTGCCAGCAGCCCCCGGACAGGGGCACTTGAAGCTTTCTTT.

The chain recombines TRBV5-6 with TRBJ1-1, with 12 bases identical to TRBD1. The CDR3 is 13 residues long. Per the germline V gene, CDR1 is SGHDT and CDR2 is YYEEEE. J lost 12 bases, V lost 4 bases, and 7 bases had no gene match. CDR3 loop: CASSAGTGGKPFF. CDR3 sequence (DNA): TGTGCCAGCAGCGCCGGGACAGGGGGCAAACCTTTCTTT.

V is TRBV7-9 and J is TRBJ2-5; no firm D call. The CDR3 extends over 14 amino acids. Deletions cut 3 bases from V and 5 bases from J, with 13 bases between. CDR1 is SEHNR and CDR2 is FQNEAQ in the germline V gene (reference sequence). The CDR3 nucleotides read TGTGCCAGCAGCTTTGCAGCCAGGACCGAGACCCAGTACTTC. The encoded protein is CASSFAARTETQYF.

DNA for the CDR3: TGTGCCACCAGCAGAGGAGGTAGCGGGGGGGAAGAGACCCAGTACTTC. Translation: CATSRGGSGGEETQYF. V and J are TRBV15 and TRBJ2-5, with 11 bases aligning to TRBD2. This CDR3 has 16 amino acids. With 1 base clipped from V and 3 bases from J, the junction kept 4 bases outside the gene matches. Per germline, CDR1 LNHNV and CDR2 YYDKDF (reference sequence). The full variable domain, rest sourced from reference TRBV15 and TRBJ2-5, is DAMVIQNPRYQVTQFGKPVTLSCSQTLNHNVMYWYQQKSSQAPKLLFHYYDKDFNNEADTPDNFQSRRPNTSFCFLDIRSPGLGDTAMYLCATSRGGSGGEETQYFGPGTRLLVL.

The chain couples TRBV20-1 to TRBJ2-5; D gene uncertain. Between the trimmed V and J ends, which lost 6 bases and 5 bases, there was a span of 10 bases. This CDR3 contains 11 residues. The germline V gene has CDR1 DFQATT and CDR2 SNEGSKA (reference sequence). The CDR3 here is CSAVGWETQYF. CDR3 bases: TGCAGTGCCGTGGGCTGGGAGACCCAGTACTTC.

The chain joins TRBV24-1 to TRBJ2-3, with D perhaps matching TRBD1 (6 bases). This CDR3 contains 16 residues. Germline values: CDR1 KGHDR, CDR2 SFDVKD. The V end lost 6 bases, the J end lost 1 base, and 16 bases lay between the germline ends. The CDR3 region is CATSRPQRTGTDTQYF. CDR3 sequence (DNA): TGTGCCACCAGTAGGCCCCAAAGGACAGGCACAGATACGCAGTATTTT.

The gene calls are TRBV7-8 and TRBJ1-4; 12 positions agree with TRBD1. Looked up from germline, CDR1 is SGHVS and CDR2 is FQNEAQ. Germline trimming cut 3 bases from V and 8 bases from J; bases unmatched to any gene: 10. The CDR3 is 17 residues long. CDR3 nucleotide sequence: TGTGCCAGCAGCTTGAGGGACAGGGGGCTTCTGGGGGAAAAACTGTTTTTT. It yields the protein CASSLRDRGLLGEKLFF. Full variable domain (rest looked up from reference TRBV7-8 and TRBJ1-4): GAGVSQSPRYKVAKRGQDVALRCDPISGHVSLFWYQQALGQGPEFLTYFQNEAQLDKSGLPSDRFFAERPEGSVSTLKIQRTQQEDSAVYLCASSLRDRGLLGEKLFFGSGTQLSVL.

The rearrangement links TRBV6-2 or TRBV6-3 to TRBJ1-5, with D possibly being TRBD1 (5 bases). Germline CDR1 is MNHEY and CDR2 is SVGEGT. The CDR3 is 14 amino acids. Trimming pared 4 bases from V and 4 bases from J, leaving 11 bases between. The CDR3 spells CASSSGTENQPQHF. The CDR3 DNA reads TGTGCCAGCAGTTCCGGGACGGAGAATCAGCCCCAGCATTTT.

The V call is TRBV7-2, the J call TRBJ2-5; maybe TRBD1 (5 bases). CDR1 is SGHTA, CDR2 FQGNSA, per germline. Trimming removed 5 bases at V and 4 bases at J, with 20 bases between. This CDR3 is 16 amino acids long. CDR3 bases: TGTGCCAGCAGCCCAAGGTGGCAGGGTGTTCCAGAGACCCAGTACTTC. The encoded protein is CASSPRWQGVPETQYF.

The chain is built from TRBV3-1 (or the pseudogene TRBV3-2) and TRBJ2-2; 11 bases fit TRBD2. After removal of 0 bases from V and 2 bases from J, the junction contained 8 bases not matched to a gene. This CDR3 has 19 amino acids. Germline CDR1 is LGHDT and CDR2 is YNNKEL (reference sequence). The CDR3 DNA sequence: TGTGCCAGCAGCCAAGAGGCATTAGCGGGGGGGCGAAACACCGGGGAGCTGTTTTTT. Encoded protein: CASSQEALAGGRNTGELFF.

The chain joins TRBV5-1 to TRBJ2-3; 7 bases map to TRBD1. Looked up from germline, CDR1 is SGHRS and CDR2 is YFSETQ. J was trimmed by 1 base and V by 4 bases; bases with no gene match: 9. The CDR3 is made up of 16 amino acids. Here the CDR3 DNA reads TGCGCCAGCAGCAAAGGGACAGCCGGAGGCACAGATACGCAGTATTTT. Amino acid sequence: CASSKGTAGGTDTQYF. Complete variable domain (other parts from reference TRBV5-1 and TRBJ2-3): KAGVTQTPRYLIKTRGQQVTLSCSPISGHRSVSWYQQTPGQGLQFLFEYFSETQRNKGNFPGRFSGRQFSNSRSEMNVSTLELGDSALYLCASSKGTAGGTDTQYFGPGTRLTVL.

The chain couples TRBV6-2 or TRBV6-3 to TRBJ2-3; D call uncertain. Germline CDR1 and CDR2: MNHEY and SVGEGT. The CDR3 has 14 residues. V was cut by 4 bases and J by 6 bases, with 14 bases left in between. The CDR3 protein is CASSSGPFSDTQYF. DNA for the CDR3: TGTGCCAGCAGTTCCGGGCCCTTTTCTGATACGCAGTATTTT.

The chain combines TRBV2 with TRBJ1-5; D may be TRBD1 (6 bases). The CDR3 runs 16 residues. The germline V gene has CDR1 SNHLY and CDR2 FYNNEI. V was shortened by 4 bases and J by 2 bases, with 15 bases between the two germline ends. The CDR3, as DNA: TGTGCCAGCAGTGGGTGGCAGGGGCTTGGCAATCAGCCCCAGCATTTT. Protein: CASSGWQGLGNQPQHF. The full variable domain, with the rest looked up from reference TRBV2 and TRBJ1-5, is EPEVTQTPSHQVTQMGQEVILRCVPISNHLYFYWYRQILGQKVEFLVSFYNNEISEKSEIFDDQFSVERPDGSNFTLKIRSTKLEDSAMYFCASSGWQGLGNQPQHFGDGTRLSIL.

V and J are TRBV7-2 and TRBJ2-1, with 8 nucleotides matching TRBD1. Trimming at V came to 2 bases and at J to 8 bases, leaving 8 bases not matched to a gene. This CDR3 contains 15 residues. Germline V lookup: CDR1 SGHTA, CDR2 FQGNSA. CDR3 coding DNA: TGTGCCAGCAGCTTAATGCCAGGGGGCTGGGATGAGCAGTTCTTC. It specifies CASSLMPGGWDEQFF.

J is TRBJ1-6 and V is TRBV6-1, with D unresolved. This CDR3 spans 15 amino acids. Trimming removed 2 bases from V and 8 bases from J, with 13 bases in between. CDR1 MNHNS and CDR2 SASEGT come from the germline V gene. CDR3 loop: CASSEIQAEHSPLHF. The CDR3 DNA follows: TGTGCCAGCAGTGAAATTCAGGCAGAGCATTCACCCCTCCACTTT.